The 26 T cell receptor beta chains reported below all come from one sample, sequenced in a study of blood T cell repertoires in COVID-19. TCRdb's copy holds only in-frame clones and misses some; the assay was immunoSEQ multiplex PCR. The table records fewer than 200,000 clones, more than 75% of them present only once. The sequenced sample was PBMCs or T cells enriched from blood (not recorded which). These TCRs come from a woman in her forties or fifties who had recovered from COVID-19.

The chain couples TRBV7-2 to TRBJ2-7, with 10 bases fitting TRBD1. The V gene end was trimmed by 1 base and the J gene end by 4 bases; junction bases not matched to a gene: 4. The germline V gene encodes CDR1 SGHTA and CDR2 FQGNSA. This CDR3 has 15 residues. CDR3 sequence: CASSLGWDRGYEQYF. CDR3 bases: TGTGCCAGCAGCTTAGGCTGGGACAGGGGATACGAGCAGTACTTC. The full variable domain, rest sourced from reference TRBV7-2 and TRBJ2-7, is GAGVSQSPSNKVTEKGKDVELRCDPISGHTALYWYRQSLGQGLEFLIYFQGNSAPDKSGLPSDRFSAERTGGSVSTLTIQRTQQEDSAVYLCASSLGWDRGYEQYFGPGTRLTVT.

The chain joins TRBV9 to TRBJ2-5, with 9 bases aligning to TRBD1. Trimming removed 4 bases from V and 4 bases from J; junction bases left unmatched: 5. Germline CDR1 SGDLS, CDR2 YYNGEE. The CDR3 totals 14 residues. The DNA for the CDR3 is TGTGCCAGCAGCCCCCGGACAGGGGTAGAGACCCAGTACTTC. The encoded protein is CASSPRTGVETQYF.

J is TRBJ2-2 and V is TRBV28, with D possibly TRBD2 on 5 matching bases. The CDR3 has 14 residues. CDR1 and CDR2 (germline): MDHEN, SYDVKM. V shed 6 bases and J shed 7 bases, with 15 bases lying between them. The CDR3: CASSSSVGNGELFF. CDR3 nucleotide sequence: TGTGCCAGCAGCTCCTCGGTCGGGAACGGGGAGCTGTTTTTT. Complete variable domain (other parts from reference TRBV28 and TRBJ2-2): DVKVTQSSRYLVKRTGEKVFLECVQDMDHENMFWYRQDPGLGLRLIYFSYDVKMKEKGDIPEGYSVSREKKERFSLILESASTNQTSMYLCASSSSVGNGELFFGEGSRLTVL.

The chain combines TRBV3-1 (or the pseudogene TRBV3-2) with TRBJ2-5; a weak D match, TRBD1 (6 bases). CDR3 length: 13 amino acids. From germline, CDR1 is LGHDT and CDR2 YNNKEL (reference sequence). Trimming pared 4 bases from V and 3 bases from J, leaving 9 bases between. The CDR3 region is CASSRRQEETQYF. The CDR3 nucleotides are TGTGCCAGCAGCCGCAGACAGGAAGAGACCCAGTACTTC.

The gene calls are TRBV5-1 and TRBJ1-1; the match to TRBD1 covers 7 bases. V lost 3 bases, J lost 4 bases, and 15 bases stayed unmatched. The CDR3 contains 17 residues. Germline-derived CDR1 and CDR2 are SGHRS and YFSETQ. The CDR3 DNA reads TGCGCCAGCAGCTCAAGGGACAGCATGATAGGTAGCACTGAAGCTTTCTTT. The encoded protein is CASSSRDSMIGSTEAFF.

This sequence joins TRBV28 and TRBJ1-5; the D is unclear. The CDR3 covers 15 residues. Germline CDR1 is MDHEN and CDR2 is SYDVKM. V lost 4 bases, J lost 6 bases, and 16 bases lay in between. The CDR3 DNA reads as TGTGCCAGCAGTTCCCCTGGCGAGGTTGCTCAGCCCCAGCATTTT. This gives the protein CASSSPGEVAQPQHF.

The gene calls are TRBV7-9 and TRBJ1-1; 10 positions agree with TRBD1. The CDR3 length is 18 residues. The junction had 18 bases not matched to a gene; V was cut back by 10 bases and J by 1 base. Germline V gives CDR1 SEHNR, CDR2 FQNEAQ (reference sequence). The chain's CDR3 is CATYGTGVLLLGNTEAFF. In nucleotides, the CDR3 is TGTGCCACTTACGGGACAGGGGTCCTTCTCCTCGGGAACACTGAAGCTTTCTTT. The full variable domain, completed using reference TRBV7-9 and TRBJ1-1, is DTGVSQNPRHKITKRGQNVTFRCDPISEHNRLYWYRQTLGQGPEFLTYFQNEAQLEKSRLLSDRFSAERPKGSFSTLEIQRTEQGDSAMYLCATYGTGVLLLGNTEAFFGQGTRLTVV.

CDR3 nucleotide sequence: TGTGCCAGCAGCTCCAGACTAGCGGGGAGCACAGATACGCAGTATTTT. Encoded protein: CASSSRLAGSTDTQYF. The gene calls are TRBV7-6 and TRBJ2-3; 11 bases are shared with TRBD2. The CDR3 loop spans 16 amino acids. The germline CDR1 and CDR2 sequences are SGHVS and FNYEAQ. The ends lost 4 bases at V and 0 bases at J; junction bases unmatched: 3.

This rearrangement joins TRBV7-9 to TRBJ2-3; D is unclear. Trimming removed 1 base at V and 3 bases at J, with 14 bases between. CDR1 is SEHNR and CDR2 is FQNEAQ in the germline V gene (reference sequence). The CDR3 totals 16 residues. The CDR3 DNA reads TGTGCCAGCAGCTTAGAACGGGTTTCCAGAACAGATACGCAGTATTTT. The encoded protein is CASSLERVSRTDTQYF.

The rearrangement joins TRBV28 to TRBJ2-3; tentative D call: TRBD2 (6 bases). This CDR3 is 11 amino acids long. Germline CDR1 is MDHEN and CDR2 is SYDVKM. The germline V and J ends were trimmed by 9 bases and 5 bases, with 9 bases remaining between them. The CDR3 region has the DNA TGTGCCAGTGGGACTCGAGATACGCAGTATTTT. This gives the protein CASGTRDTQYF.

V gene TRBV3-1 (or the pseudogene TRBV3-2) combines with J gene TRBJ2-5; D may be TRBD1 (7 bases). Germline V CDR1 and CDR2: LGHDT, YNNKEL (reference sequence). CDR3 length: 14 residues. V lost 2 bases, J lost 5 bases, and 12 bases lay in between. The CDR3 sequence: CASSQLAGGETQYF. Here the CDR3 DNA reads TGTGCCAGCAGCCAACTTGCAGGGGGGGAGACCCAGTACTTC.

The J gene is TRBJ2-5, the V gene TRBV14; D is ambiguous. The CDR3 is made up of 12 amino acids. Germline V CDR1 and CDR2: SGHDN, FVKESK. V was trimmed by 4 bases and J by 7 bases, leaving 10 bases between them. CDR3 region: CASSPVPGTQYF. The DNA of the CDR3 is TGTGCCAGCAGCCCCGTTCCAGGGACCCAGTACTTC.

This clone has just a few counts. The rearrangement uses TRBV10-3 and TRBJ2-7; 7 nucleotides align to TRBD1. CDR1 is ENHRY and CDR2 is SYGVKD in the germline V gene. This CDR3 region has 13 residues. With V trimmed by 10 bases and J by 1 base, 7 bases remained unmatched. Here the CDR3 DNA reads TGTGCCACCCAGACAGGGCTGTCCTACGAGCAGTACTTC. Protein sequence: CATQTGLSYEQYF.

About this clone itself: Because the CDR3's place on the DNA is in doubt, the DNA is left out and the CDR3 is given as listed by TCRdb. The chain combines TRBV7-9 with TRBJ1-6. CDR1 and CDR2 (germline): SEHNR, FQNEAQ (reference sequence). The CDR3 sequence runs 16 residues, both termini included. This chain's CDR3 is CASSLGVRRASSPLHF.

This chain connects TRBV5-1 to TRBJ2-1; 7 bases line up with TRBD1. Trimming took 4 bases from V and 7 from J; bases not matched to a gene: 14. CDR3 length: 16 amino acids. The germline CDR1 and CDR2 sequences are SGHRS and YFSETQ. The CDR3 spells CASSSPPPTGVNEQFF. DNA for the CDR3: TGCGCCAGCAGCAGCCCCCCACCAACAGGGGTGAATGAGCAGTTCTTC.

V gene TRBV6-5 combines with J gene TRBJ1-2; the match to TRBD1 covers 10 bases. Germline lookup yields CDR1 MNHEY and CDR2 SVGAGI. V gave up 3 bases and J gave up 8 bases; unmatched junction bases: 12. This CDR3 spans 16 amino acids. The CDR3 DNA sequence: TGTGCCAGCAGTTATCGGGACAGGGGCCTCGGGATGGGCTACACCTTC. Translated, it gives CASSYRDRGLGMGYTF.

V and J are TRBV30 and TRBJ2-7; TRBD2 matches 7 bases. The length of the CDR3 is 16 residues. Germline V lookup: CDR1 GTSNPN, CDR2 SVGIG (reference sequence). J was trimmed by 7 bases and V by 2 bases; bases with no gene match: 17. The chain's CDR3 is CAWSSNVGGGPGEQYF. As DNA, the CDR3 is TGTGCCTGGAGTAGTAATGTTGGGGGAGGGCCGGGTGAGCAGTACTTC.

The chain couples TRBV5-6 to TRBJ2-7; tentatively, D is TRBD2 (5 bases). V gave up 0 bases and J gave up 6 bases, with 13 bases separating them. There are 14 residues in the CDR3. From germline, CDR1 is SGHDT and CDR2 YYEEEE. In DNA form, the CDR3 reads TGTGCCAGCAGCTTGGTAGGGCGCGAGGGCGAGCAGTACTTC. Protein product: CASSLVGREGEQYF.

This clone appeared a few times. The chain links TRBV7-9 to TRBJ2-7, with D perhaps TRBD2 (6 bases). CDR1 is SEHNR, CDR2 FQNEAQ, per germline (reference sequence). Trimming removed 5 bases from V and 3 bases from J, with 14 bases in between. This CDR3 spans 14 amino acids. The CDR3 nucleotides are TGTGCCAGCAGCCCGTACCGGGACTTCTACGAGCAGTACTTC. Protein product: CASSPYRDFYEQYF.

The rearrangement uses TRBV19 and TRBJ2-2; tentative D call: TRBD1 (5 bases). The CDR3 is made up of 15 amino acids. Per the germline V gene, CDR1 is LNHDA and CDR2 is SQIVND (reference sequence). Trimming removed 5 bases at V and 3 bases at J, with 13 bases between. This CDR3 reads CASSRGAHYTGELFF. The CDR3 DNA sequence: TGTGCCAGTAGTCGTGGGGCACATTACACCGGGGAGCTGTTTTTT. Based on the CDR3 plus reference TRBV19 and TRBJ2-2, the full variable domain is DGGITQSPKYLFRKEGQNVTLSCEQNLNHDAMYWYRQDPGQGLRLIYYSQIVNDFQKGDIAEGYSVSREKKESFPLTVTSAQKNPTAFYLCASSRGAHYTGELFFGEGSRLTVL.

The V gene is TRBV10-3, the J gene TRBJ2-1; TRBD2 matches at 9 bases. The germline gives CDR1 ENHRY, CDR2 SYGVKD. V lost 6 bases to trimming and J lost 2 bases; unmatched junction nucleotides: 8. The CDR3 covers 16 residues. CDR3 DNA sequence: TGTGCCATCAGATCGACTAGCGGAGGGGCCTACAATGAGCAGTTCTTC. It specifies CAIRSTSGGAYNEQFF.

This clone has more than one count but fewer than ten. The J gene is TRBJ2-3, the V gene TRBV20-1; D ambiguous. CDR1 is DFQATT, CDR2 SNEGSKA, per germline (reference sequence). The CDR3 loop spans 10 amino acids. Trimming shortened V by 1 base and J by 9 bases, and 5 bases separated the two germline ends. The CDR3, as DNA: TGCAGTGCTAGAGTGAGGACGCAGTATTTT. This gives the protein CSARVRTQYF.

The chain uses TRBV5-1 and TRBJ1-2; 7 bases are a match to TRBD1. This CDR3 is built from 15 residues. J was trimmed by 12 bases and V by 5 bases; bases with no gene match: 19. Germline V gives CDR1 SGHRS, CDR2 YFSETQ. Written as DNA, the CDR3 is TGCGCCAGCAGTATGATTGCGGGGGGACAGATGGTGAACACCTTC. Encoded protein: CASSMIAGGQMVNTF. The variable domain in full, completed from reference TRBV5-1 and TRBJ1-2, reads KAGVTQTPRYLIKTRGQQVTLSCSPISGHRSVSWYQQTPGQGLQFLFEYFSETQRNKGNFPGRFSGRQFSNSRSEMNVSTLELGDSALYLCASSMIAGGQMVNTFGSGTRLTVV.

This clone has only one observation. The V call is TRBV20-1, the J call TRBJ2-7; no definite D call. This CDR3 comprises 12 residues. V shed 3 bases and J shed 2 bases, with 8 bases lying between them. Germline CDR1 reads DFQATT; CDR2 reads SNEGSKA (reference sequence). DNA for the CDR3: TGCAGTGCTAGTGGCCAGACCTACGAGCAGTACTTC. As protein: CSASGQTYEQYF.

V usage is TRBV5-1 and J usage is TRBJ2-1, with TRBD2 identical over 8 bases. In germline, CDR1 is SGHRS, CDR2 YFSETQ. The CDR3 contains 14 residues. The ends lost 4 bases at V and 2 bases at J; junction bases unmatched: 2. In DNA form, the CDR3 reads TGCGCCAGCAGCCCGGGACTAGCCTACAATGAGCAGTTCTTC. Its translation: CASSPGLAYNEQFF.

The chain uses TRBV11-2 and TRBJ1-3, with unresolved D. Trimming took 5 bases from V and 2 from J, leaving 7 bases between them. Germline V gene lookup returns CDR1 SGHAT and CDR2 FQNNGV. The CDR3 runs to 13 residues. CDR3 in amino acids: CASSQTTGNTIYF. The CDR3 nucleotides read TGTGCCAGCAGCCAGACTACTGGAAACACCATATATTTT.